The present T cell receptor (beta chain) was sequenced within a study of CD8 T cells in ankylosing spondylitis. Study observations and caveats: It appeared that ankylosing spondylitis blood was characterized by a TCR beta motif of roughly 8 highly homologous variants.

Ten or more counts support this clonotype. Its specificity is unknown. Molecular-barcoded quantitative 5'-RACE produced these TCR beta libraries. MiXCR, run by TCRdb on the 5' RACE reads, gives a single entry per CDR3 protein. The sample records over 700,000 distinct CDR3 sequences, 19% being singletons. The specimen was blood, either unsorted or a sorted T cell fraction (not recorded which). The origin of this receptor is a male donor with ankylosing spondylitis.

The CDR3 bases are TGCGCCAGCAGCCCCGGGACTAGCGGCTACGAGCAGTACTTC. Protein: CASSPGTSGYEQYF. J is TRBJ2-7 and V is TRBV5-1; 11 bases line up with TRBD2. This CDR3 region has 14 residues. CDR1 and CDR2 (germline): SGHRS, YFSETQ. J lost 3 bases, V lost 4 bases, and 3 bases had no gene match.